This passage covers 13 T cell receptor beta chains from one sample sequenced in a study of CD8 T cells in Susac syndrome. A quantity of roughly 0.5 to 1 ug RNA underwent reverse transcription using random hexamers. TCRdb recomputed calls from the immunoSEQ multiplex PCR reads with MiXCR, one row per CDR3 protein. This repertoire shows over 95,000 distinct CDR3 sequences, about 90% found once; its top ten account for approximately 0.12%. The sequenced sample was CD8+ T cells from PBMCs. Every receptor here comes from a human donor in good health.

The chain carries TRBV15 and TRBJ2-1, with D possibly TRBD1 on 6 matching bases. This CDR3 is built from 15 residues. Germline CDR1 and CDR2: LNHNV and YYDKDF (reference sequence). The V and J ends lost 1 base and 6 bases respectively, with 13 bases between them. In nucleotides, the CDR3 is TGTGCCACCAGCAGAGTGAGGGGGACCGTCAATGAGCAGTTCTTC. It codes for CATSRVRGTVNEQFF.

The chain is built from TRBV5-1 and TRBJ2-4; maybe TRBD2 (6 bases). The CDR3 loop spans 16 amino acids. Looked up from germline, CDR1 is SGHRS and CDR2 is YFSETQ. The germline V and J ends were trimmed by 3 bases and 8 bases, with 21 bases remaining between them. CDR3 region: CASSSQTPFWGDIQYF. DNA for the CDR3: TGCGCCAGCAGCTCCCAGACGCCGTTTTGGGGGGACATTCAGTACTTC.

This chain uses TRBV4-3 with TRBJ2-1; no clear D gene. V lost 1 base, J lost 3 bases, and 7 bases lay in between. Germline-derived CDR1 and CDR2 are LGHNA and YSLEER. This CDR3 spans 14 amino acids. The CDR3 loop reads CASSQGWDYNEQFF. CDR3 DNA: TGCGCCAGCAGCCAAGGTTGGGACTACAATGAGCAGTTCTTC.

The chain carries TRBV2 and TRBJ1-2; D gene ambiguous. Trimming took 7 bases from V and 2 from J, leaving 11 bases between them. Looked up from germline, CDR1 is SNHLY and CDR2 is FYNNEI. The CDR3 totals 13 residues. The CDR3 is CASTSNINYGYTF. In DNA, the CDR3 is TGTGCCAGCACATCGAATATAAACTATGGCTACACCTTC.

The rearrangement links TRBV20-1 to TRBJ2-2, with unresolved D. Germline V CDR1 and CDR2: DFQATT, SNEGSKA (reference sequence). CDR3 length: 13 amino acids. Trimming removed 2 bases from V and 4 bases from J, with 8 bases in between. As DNA, the CDR3 is TGCAGTGCTAGAAGACCGGGCACCGGGGAGCTGTTTTTT. This codes for CSARRPGTGELFF.

The chain recombines TRBV29-1 with TRBJ1-5, with a weak D call TRBD1 (5 bases). CDR3 size: 13 residues. Germline V lookup: CDR1 SQVTM, CDR2 ANQGSEA. V lost 4 bases and J lost 0, with 7 bases in between. CDR3 DNA sequence: TGCAGCGTTGGACAGTTTAGCAATCAGCCCCAGCATTTT. Its protein product is CSVGQFSNQPQHF.

The chain links TRBV20-1 to TRBJ2-1; TRBD2 matches at 11 bases. Germline V gene sequence: CDR1 DFQATT, CDR2 SNEGSKA (reference sequence). J gave up 9 bases and V 6 bases, and 10 bases lay outside the gene matches. This CDR3 has 14 amino acids. Here the CDR3 DNA reads TGCAGTGCAAACACGGGGCTAGCGGGGGGTGAGCAGTTCTTC. It specifies CSANTGLAGGEQFF.

V gene TRBV7-8 combines with J gene TRBJ2-1; 16 bases match TRBD2. CDR3 length equals 15 residues. The junction had 4 bases not matched to a gene; V was cut back by 5 bases and J by 9 bases. Per germline, CDR1 SGHVS and CDR2 FQNEAQ. The DNA for the CDR3 is TGTGCCAGCAGCCTGGGACTAGCGGGAGGGGGTGAGCAGTTCTTC. This translates into CASSLGLAGGGEQFF.

This sequence joins TRBV29-1 and TRBJ1-2; 7 positions match TRBD1. Germline CDR1 reads SQVTM; CDR2 reads ANQGSEA. This CDR3 region has 16 residues. V dropped 5 bases and J dropped 2; count of bases not matched to a gene: 14. CDR3 sequence (DNA): TGCAGCGTTCCGGTACCTGACAGGGAGGGGAACTATGGCTACACCTTC. Translation gives CSVPVPDREGNYGYTF.

The chain links TRBV23-1 to TRBJ2-7, with TRBD1 matching over 8 bases. TRBV23-1 is an ORF for which the function is uncertain. V lost 0 bases and J lost 4; bases outside the gene matches: 5. This CDR3 has 15 residues. The CDR3 here is CASSQSGRGQYEQYF. CDR3 bases: TGCGCCAGCAGTCAATCGGGCAGGGGGCAATACGAGCAGTACTTC.

This clonotype was detected once. The rearrangement uses TRBV7-2 and TRBJ1-2; 7 bases are shared with TRBD1. CDR1 and CDR2 from the germline V gene are SGHTA and FQGNSA. This CDR3 has 16 amino acids. The V gene end was trimmed by 0 bases and the J gene end by 4 bases; junction bases not matched to a gene: 8. The CDR3 protein is CASSLAGQVGPYGYTF. CDR3 coding DNA: TGTGCCAGCAGCTTAGCTGGACAGGTTGGCCCCTATGGCTACACCTTC. The complete variable domain, with remaining parts taken from reference TRBV7-2 and TRBJ1-2, reads GAGVSQSPSNKVTEKGKDVELRCDPISGHTALYWYRQSLGQGLEFLIYFQGNSAPDKSGLPSDRFSAERTGGSVSTLTIQRTQQEDSAVYLCASSLAGQVGPYGYTFGSGTRLTVV.

The chain joins TRBV5-1 to TRBJ2-3, with 8 positions matching TRBD1. V shed 4 bases and J 1 base; nucleotides not matched to a gene: 8. Germline CDR1 SGHRS, CDR2 YFSETQ. The length of the CDR3 is 16 residues. CDR3 DNA sequence: TGCGCCAGCAGCATCCGGACAGGGAAGGGCACAGATACGCAGTATTTT. It specifies CASSIRTGKGTDTQYF.

J is TRBJ2-2 and V is TRBV7-8; tentatively, D is TRBD1 (6 bases). Germline V lookup: CDR1 SGHVS, CDR2 FQNEAQ. Trimming pared 6 bases from V and 4 bases from J, leaving 18 bases between. This CDR3 has 16 amino acids. In nucleotides, the CDR3 is TGTGCCAGCAGACTAATCGCCGGACAGTTCACCGGGGAGCTGTTTTTT. This translates into CASRLIAGQFTGELFF.